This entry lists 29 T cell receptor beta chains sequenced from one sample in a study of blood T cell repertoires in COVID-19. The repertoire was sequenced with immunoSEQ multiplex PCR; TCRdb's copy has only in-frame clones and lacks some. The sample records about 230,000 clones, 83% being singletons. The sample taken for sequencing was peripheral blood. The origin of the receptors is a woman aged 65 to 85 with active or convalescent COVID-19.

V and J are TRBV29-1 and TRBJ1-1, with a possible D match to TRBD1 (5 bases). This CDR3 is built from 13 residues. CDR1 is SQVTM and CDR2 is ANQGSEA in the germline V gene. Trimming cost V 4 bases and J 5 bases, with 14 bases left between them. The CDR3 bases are TGCAGCGTTGGGGGCAGGGTGTTGACTGAAGCTTTCTTT. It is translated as CSVGGRVLTEAFF.

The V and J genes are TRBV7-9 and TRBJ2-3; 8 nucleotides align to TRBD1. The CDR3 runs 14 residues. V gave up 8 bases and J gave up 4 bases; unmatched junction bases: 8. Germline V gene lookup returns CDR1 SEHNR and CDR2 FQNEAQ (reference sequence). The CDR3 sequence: CASVTDRGPDTQYF. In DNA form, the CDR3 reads TGTGCCAGCGTAACAGACAGGGGCCCAGATACGCAGTATTTT.

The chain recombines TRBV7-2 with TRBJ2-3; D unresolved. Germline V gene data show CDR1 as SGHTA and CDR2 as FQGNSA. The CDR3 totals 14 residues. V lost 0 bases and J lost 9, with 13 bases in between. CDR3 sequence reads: CASSLAVGPGTQYF. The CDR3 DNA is TGTGCCAGCAGCTTAGCGGTAGGCCCCGGGACGCAGTATTTT.

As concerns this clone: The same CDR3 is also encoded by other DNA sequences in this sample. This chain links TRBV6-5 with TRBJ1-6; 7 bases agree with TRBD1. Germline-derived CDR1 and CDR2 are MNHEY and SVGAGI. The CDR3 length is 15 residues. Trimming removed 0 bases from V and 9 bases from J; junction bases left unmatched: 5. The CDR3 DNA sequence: TGTGCCAGCAGTTACTCGATCCAGGGGGGTTCACCCCTCCACTTT. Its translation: CASSYSIQGGSPLHF.

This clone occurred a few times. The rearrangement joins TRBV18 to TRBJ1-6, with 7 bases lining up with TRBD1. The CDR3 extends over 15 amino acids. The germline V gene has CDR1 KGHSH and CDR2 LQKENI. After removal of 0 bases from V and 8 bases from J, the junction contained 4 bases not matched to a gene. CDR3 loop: CASSPPGTEDSPLHF. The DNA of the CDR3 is TGTGCCAGCTCACCACCGGGGACAGAGGATTCACCCCTCCACTTT.

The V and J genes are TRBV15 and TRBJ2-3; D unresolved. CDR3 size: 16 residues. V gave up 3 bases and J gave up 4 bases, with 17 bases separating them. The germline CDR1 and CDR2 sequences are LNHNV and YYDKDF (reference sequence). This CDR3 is CATSSSPGQSADTQYF. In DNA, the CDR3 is TGTGCCACCAGCAGTTCCCCAGGCCAGTCAGCAGATACGCAGTATTTT.

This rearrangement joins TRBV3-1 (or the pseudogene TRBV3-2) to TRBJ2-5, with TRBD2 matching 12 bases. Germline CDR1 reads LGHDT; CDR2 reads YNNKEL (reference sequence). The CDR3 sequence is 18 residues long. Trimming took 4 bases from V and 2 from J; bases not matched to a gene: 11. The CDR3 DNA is TGTGCCAGCAGCCCAGTCCTAGCGGGAGGGCCTGGGCAAGAGACCCAGTACTTC. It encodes CASSPVLAGGPGQETQYF.

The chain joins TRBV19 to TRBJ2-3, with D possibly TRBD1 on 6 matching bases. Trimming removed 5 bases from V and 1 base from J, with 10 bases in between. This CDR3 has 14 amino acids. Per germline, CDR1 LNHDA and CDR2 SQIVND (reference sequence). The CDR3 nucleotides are TGTGCCAGTAGTCCCCGGACAGGCACAGATACGCAGTATTTT. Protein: CASSPRTGTDTQYF.

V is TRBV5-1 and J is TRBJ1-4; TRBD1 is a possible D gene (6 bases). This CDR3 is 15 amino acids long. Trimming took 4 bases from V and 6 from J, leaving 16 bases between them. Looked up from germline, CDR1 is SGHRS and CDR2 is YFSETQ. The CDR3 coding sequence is TGCGCCAGCAGCCAGCGGGGGACAAGGGATGAAAAACTGTTTTTT. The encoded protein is CASSQRGTRDEKLFF.

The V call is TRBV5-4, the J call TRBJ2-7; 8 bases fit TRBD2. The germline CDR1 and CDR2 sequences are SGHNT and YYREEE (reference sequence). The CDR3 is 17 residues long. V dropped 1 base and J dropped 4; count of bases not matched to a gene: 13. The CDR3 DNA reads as TGTGCCAGCAGCTTGTCTTTTAGGGGCGGGAGGTCATACGAGCAGTACTTC. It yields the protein CASSLSFRGGRSYEQYF.

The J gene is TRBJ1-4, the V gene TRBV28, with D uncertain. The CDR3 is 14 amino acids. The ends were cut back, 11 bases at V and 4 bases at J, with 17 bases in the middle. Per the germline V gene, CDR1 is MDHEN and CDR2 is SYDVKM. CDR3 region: CASLAPGFNEKLFF. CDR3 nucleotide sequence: TGTGCCTCGCTTGCCCCGGGTTTTAATGAAAAACTGTTTTTT.

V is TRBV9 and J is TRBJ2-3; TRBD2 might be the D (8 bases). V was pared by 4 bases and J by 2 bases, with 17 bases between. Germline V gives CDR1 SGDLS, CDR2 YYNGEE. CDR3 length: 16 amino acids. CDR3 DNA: TGTGCCAGCAGCCCCCGGGGGGGACAGAACACAGATACGCAGTATTTT. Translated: CASSPRGGQNTDTQYF. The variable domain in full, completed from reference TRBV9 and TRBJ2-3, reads DSGVTQTPKHLITATGQRVTLRCSPRSGDLSVYWYQQSLDQGLQFLIQYYNGEERAKGNILERFSAQQFPDLHSELNLSSLELGDSALYFCASSPRGGQNTDTQYFGPGTRLTVL.

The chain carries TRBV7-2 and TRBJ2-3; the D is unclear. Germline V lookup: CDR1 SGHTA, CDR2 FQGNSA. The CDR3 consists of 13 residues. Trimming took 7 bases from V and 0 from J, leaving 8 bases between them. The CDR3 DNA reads TGTGCCAGCACCCCCCAAAGCACAGATACGCAGTATTTT. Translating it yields CASTPQSTDTQYF.

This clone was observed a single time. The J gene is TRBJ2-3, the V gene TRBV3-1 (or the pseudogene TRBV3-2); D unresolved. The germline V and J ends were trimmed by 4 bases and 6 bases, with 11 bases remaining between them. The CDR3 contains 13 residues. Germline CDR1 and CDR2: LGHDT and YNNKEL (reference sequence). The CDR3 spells CASSLWADDTQYF. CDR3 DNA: TGTGCCAGCAGCCTATGGGCCGATGATACGCAGTATTTT.

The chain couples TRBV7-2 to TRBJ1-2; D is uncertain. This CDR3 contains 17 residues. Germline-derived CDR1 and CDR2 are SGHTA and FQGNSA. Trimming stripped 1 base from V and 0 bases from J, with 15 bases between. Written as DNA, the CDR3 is TGTGCCAGCAGCTTAGTCGGACTGCTCAGATCTAACTATGGCTACACCTTC. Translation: CASSLVGLLRSNYGYTF. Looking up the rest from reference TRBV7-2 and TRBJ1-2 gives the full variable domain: GAGVSQSPSNKVTEKGKDVELRCDPISGHTALYWYRQSLGQGLEFLIYFQGNSAPDKSGLPSDRFSAERTGGSVSTLTIQRTQQEDSAVYLCASSLVGLLRSNYGYTFGSGTRLTVV.

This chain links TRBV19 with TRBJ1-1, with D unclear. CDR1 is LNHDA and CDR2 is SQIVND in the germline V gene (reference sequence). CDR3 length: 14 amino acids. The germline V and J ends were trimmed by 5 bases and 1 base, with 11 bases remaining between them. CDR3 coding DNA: TGTGCCAGTAGTTCCAGTGGAGGGAACACTGAAGCTTTCTTT. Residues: CASSSSGGNTEAFF. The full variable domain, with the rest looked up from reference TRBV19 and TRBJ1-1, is DGGITQSPKYLFRKEGQNVTLSCEQNLNHDAMYWYRQDPGQGLRLIYYSQIVNDFQKGDIAEGYSVSREKKESFPLTVTSAQKNPTAFYLCASSSSGGNTEAFFGQGTRLTVV.

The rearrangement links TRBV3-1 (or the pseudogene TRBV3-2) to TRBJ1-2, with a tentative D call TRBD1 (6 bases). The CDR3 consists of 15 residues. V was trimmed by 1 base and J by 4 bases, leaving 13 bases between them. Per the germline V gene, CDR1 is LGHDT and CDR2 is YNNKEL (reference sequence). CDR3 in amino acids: CASSQVGALVYGYTF. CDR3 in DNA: TGTGCCAGCAGCCAAGTGGGGGCATTAGTCTATGGCTACACCTTC.

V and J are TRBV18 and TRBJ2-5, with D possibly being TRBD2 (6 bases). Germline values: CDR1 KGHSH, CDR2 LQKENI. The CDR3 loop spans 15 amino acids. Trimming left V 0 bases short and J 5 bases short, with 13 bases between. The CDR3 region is CASSPPGLRGETQYF. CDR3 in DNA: TGTGCCAGCTCACCACCTGGTCTCCGGGGGGAGACCCAGTACTTC.

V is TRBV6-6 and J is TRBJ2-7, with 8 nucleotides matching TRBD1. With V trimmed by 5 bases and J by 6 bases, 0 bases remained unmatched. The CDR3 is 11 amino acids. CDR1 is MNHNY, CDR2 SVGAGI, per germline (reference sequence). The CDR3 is CASSTGGEQYF. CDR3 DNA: TGTGCCAGCAGTACAGGGGGCGAGCAGTACTTC.

CDR3 DNA sequence: TGTGCCATCAGTGATTGGGACAGGGGGAACTATGGCTACACCTTC. As protein: CAISDWDRGNYGYTF. The rearrangement uses TRBV10-3 and TRBJ1-2; 11 nucleotides agree with TRBD1. The CDR3 totals 15 residues. The V and J ends lost 3 bases and 2 bases, in that order; junction bases with no gene match: 2. Germline V gene lookup returns CDR1 ENHRY and CDR2 SYGVKD.

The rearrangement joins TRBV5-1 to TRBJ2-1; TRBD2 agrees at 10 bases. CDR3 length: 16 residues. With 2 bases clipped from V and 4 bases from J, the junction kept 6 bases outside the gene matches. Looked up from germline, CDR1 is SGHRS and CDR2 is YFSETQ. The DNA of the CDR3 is TGCGCCAGCAGCTTCTTAGCGGGAGGAGGATACAATGAGCAGTTCTTC. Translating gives CASSFLAGGGYNEQFF.

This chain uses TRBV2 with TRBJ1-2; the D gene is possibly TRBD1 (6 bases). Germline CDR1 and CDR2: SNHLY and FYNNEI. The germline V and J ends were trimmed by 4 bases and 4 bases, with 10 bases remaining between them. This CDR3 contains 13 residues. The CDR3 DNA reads TGTGCCAGCAGTGTACAGGGTGGCTATGGCTACACCTTC. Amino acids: CASSVQGGYGYTF.

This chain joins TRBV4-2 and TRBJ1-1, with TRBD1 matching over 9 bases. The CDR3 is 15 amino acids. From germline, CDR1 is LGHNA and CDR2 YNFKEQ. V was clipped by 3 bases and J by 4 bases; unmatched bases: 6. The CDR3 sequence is CASSHPGQGSTEAFF. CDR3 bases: TGTGCCAGCAGCCATCCGGGACAGGGAAGCACTGAAGCTTTCTTT.

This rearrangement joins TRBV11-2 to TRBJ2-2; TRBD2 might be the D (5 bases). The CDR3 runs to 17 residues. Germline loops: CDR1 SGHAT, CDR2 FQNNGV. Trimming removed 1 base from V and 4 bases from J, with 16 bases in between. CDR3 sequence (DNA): TGTGCCAGCAGCTTAGCGGCGTGGGGAGTTGTCACCGGGGAGCTGTTTTTT. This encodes CASSLAAWGVVTGELFF. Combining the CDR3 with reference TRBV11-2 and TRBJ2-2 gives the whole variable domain EAGVAQSPRYKIIEKRQSVAFWCNPISGHATLYWYQQILGQGPKLLIQFQNNGVVDDSQLPKDRFSAERLKGVDSTLKIQPAKLEDSAVYLCASSLAAWGVVTGELFFGEGSRLTVL.

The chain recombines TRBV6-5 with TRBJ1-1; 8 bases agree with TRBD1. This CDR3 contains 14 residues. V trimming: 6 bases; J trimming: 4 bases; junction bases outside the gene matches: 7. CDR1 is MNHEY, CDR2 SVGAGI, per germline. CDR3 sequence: CASRPTGARTEAFF. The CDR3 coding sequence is TGTGCCAGCAGGCCGACAGGGGCGCGCACTGAAGCTTTCTTT.

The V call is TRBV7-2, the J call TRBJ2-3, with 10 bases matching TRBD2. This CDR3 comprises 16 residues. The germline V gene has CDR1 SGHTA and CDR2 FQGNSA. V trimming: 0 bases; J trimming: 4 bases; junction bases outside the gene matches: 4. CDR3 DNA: TGTGCCAGCAGCTTAGCGCTAAGCGGGGGGGCAGATACGCAGTATTTT. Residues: CASSLALSGGADTQYF. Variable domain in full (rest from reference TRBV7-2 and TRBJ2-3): GAGVSQSPSNKVTEKGKDVELRCDPISGHTALYWYRQSLGQGLEFLIYFQGNSAPDKSGLPSDRFSAERTGGSVSTLTIQRTQQEDSAVYLCASSLALSGGADTQYFGPGTRLTVL.

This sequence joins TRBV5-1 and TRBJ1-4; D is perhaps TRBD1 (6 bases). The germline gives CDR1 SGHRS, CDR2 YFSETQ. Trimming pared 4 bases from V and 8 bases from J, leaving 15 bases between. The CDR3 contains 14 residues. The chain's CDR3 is CASSITGRREKLFF. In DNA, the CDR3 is TGCGCCAGCAGCATTACAGGGCGGCGCGAAAAACTGTTTTTT.

The CDR3 is CASSQRQGNTEAFF. In DNA, the CDR3 is TGTGCCAGCAGCCAGCGACAGGGTAACACTGAAGCTTTCTTT. The chain carries TRBV3-1 (or the pseudogene TRBV3-2) and TRBJ1-1; 7 bases align to TRBD1. V lost 3 bases and J lost 2; bases outside the gene matches: 3. Germline CDR1 is LGHDT and CDR2 is YNNKEL (reference sequence). This CDR3 region has 14 residues.

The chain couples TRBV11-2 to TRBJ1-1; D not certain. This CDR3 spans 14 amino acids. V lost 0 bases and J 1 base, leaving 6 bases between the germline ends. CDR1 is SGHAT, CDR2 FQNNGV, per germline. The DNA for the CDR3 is TGTGCCAGCAGCTTAGACAGGAAGAACACTGAAGCTTTCTTT. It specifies CASSLDRKNTEAFF.